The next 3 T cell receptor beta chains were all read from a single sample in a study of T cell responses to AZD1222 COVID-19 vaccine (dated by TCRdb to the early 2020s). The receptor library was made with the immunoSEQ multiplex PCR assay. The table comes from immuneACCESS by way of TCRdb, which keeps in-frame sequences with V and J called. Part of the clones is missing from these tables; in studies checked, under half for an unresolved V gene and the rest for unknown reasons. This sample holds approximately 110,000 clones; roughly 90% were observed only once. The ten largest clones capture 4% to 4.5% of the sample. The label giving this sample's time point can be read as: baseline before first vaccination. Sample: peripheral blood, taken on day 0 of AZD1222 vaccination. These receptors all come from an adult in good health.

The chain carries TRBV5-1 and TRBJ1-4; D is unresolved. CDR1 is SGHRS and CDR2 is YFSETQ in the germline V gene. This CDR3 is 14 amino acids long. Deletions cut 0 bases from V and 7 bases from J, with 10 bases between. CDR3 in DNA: TGCGCCAGCAGCTTGGAACACTATACTGAAAAACTGTTTTTT. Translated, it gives CASSLEHYTEKLFF.

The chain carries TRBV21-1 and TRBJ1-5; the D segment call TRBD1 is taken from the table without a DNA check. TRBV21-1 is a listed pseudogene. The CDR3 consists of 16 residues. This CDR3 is CASSKCDRGGHQPRHF. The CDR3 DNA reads TGTGCCAGCAGCAAATGTGACAGGGGGGGTCATCAGCCCCGGCATTTT.

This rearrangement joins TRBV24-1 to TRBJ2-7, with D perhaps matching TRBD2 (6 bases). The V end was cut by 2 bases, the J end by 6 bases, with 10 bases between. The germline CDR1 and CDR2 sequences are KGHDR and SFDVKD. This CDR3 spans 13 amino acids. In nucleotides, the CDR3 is TGTGCCACCAGTGATTGGGGAGGCGTCGAGCAGTACTTC. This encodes CATSDWGGVEQYF.